Below, one TCR beta chain is given with its context. The target antigen is unknown. The PCR contained 60 Vbeta and 13 Jbeta primers. Some clones are missing from TCRdb's copy, which holds only in-frame ones; the method was immunoSEQ multiplex PCR. The table includes roughly 130,000 clones, 55% to 75% detected once. The data are from a study of cytomegalovirus exposure and HLA in healthy donors. Study results and caveats: For most TCR sequences rarity was the rule, although some public TCRs occurred in many donors.

CDR3 size: 15 residues. The V gene end was trimmed by 3 bases and the J gene end by 4 bases; junction bases not matched to a gene: 5. Germline loops: CDR1 SGHVS, CDR2 FNYEAQ. The TCR comes from a man aged 30-40 years in good health and CMV-seropositive. The sample taken for sequencing was PBMCs. The chain is built from TRBV7-6 and TRBJ1-2; the match to TRBD1 covers 10 bases. The CDR3 sequence is CASSFGTGVGYGYTF. The CDR3 coding sequence is TGTGCCAGCAGCTTCGGGACAGGGGTCGGCTATGGCTACACCTTC.